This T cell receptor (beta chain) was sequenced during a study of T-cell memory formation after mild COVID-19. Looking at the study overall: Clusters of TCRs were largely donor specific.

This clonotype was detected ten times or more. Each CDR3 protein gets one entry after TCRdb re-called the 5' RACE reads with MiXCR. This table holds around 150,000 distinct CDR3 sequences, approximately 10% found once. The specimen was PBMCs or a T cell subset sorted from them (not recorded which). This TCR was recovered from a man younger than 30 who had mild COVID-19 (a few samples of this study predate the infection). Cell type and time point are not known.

CDR3 in amino acids: CASRAGTSVETQYF. The CDR3 coding sequence is TGTGCCAGCAGGGCCGGGACTAGCGTCGAGACCCAGTACTTC. This chain joins TRBV7-2 and TRBJ2-5, with 10 bases aligning to TRBD2. CDR1 is SGHTA and CDR2 is FQGNSA in the germline V gene. The CDR3 is made up of 14 amino acids. V was pared by 6 bases and J by 5 bases, with 6 bases of the junction left unmatched.